The rows below give T cell receptor beta chains drawn from one sample of a study of blood T cell repertoires in COVID-19. TCRdb keeps only in-frame clones here, not all; method: immunoSEQ multiplex PCR. The sample lists about 490,000 clones, 75% to 90% occurring once. Specimen: peripheral blood. These receptors were taken from a human donor in a cohort sampled during active COVID-19. The CDR3 runs from the conserved cysteine through the conserved F or W. Each record gives: J gene, D gene, clone size, CDR3 length, V gene, CDR3 protein, CDR3 DNA. A D gene is named only where the DNA matches it firmly. Size is stated for part of the rows, as once, few or many counts, or as a class when the clone is expanded.

TRBJ1-5,-,few,14,TRBV4-2,CASSQAGYPQPQHF,TGTGCCAGCAGCCAGGCAGGGTACCCCCAGCCCCAGCATTTT
TRBJ1-1,-,-,12,TRBV12-5,CASQTPGEEAFF,TGTGCTAGCCAGACCCCAGGGGAAGAAGCTTTCTTT
TRBJ1-6,TRBD1,-,14,TRBV12-5,CASAAGTGSSPLHF,TGTGCTAGTGCCGCCGGGACAGGGAGTTCACCCCTCCACTTT
TRBJ1-2,-,-,15,TRBV28,CASTSLGPVSYGYTF,TGTGCCAGCACCAGTTTGGGGCCCGTAAGCTATGGCTACACCTTC
TRBJ1-2,-,-,14,TRBV5-5,CASSLLTGNYGYTF,TGTGCCAGCAGCCTACTGACGGGGAACTATGGCTACACCTTC
TRBJ2-5,-,-,15,TRBV7-3,CASSSTGTKGETQYF,TGTGCCAGCAGCTCGACCGGGACAAAGGGGGAGACCCAGTACTTC
TRBJ2-2,-,once,12,TRBV6-5,CASSYSRGELFF,TGTGCCAGCAGTTACTCCCGGGGGGAGCTGTTTTTT
TRBJ1-1,TRBD1,-,15,TRBV19,CASSIGTGVSRRAFF,TGTGCCAGTAGTATAGGGACAGGGGTCTCTCGACGAGCTTTCTTT
TRBJ2-3,TRBD1,-,17,TRBV27,CASSLSRDRPSTDTQYF,TGTGCCAGCAGTTTATCGAGGGACAGGCCGAGCACAGATACGCAGTATTTT
TRBJ2-1,TRBD2,-,14,TRBV18,CASTKTSDNNEQFF,TGTGCCAGCACCAAGACTAGCGACAACAATGAGCAGTTCTTC
TRBJ1-2,-,-,14,TRBV9,CASSPPSGGHGYTF,TGTGCCAGCAGCCCCCCATCGGGGGGGCACGGCTACACCTTC
TRBJ2-3,TRBD2,-,15,TRBV28,CASSLGLAGGDTQYF,TGTGCCAGCAGCCTGGGACTAGCGGGGGGGGATACGCAGTATTTT
TRBJ1-2,TRBD1,-,17,TRBV9,CASSPRDRVFVDDGYTF,TGTGCCAGCAGCCCTCGGGACAGGGTTTTTGTGGATGATGGCTACACCTTC
TRBJ2-2,-,-,15,TRBV19,CASSIGQAGTGELFF,TGTGCCAGTAGTATTGGGCAGGCGGGCACCGGGGAGCTGTTTTTT
TRBJ1-1,-,few,15,TRBV28,CASRSPGQWVTEAFF,TGTGCCAGCCGATCTCCGGGACAATGGGTCACTGAAGCTTTCTTT
TRBJ2-3,-,-,14,TRBV24-1,CATSDPRGSDTQYF,TGTGCCACCAGTGACCCTCGAGGGTCGGACACGCAGTATTTT
TRBJ2-2,-,-,16,TRBV19,CASSIGLGANTGELFF,TGTGCCAGTAGTATCGGGTTAGGCGCGAACACCGGGGAGCTGTTTTTT
TRBJ1-2,TRBD1,-,14,TRBV19,CASSTTGGRSGYTF,TGTGCCAGTAGTACGACAGGGGGAAGGAGTGGCTACACCTTC
TRBJ2-2,TRBD2,-,18,TRBV4-1,CASSQPLRTSGSAGELFF,TGCGCCAGCAGCCAACCCCTCCGGACTAGCGGGAGTGCCGGGGAGCTGTTTTTT
TRBJ1-2,TRBD1,-,13,TRBV30,CAWVTGGDYGYTF,TGTGCCTGGGTGACAGGGGGAGACTATGGCTACACCTTC
TRBJ2-1,-,many,15,TRBV7-9,CASDPGGRWGNEQFF,TGTGCCAGCGATCCGGGCGGGCGTTGGGGCAATGAGCAGTTCTTC
TRBJ2-3,TRBD2,once,15,TRBV19,CASSILAELTDTQYF,TGTGCCAGTAGTATACTAGCGGAGCTCACAGATACGCAGTATTTT
TRBJ1-3,TRBD1,-,15,TRBV11-2,CASSTGATAGNTIYF,TGTGCCAGCAGTACAGGGGCTACCGCTGGAAACACCATATATTTT
TRBJ1-4,-,-,15,TRBV27,CASSLIRGAGEKLFF,TGTGCCAGCAGTTTAATCCGGGGGGCCGGAGAAAAACTGTTTTTT